Listed below are T cell receptor beta chains from one sample, sequenced in a study of T cell repertoires in cytomegalovirus infection. TCRdb itself ran the reads through MiXCR, one entry per CDR3 protein. The sample holds about 280,000 distinct CDR3 sequences; approximately 22% are singletons and the top ten take roughly a fifth. These receptors' targets are unknown. The material sequenced was cultured PBMCs, taken from culture after CMV antigen stimulation. The origin of the receptors is a human donor in good health (CMV status not recorded). Some clones in this sample may be carry-over from other donors' samples. The CDR3 runs from the conserved cysteine through the conserved F or W. The D gene is left open where the match is weak. Clone size appears in some rows only: once, few, many, or a class for an expanded clone.

>NA|TRBV6-2/TRBV6-3|TRBJ2-1|10|NA
TGTGCCAGAGACAACTATGGGCAGTTCTTC
CARDNYGQFF
>NA|TRBV29-1|TRBJ1-1|12|NA
TGCAGCGTTCCCCTTTCGTACACTGAAGCTTTCTTT
CSVPLSYTEAFF
>few|TRBV6-6|TRBJ2-2|13|NA
TGTGCCAGCACAGAGGGTAACACCGGGGAGCTGTTTTTT
CASTEGNTGELFF
>NA|TRBV2|TRBJ2-7|16|TRBD1
TGTGCCAGCAGTGGTAGGCCCGGGACAGGGTACTACGAGCAGTACTTC
CASSGRPGTGYYEQYF
>NA|TRBV7-2|TRBJ1-3|14|TRBD1
TGTGCCAGCAGTTCACAGGGGCAGGGAAACACCATATATTTT
CASSSQGQGNTIYF
>NA|TRBV6-2/TRBV6-3|TRBJ1-5|12|NA
TGTGCCAGCAGTGACGGTCAGAGCCCCCAGCATTTT
CASSDGQSPQHF
>NA|TRBV7-8|TRBJ2-1|15|TRBD1
TGTGCCAGCAGCTTAGGGACAGGGCGGAACAATGAGCAGTTCTTC
CASSLGTGRNNEQFF
>NA|TRBV28|TRBJ1-1|15|NA
TGTGCCAGCAGTTTAATCTCCACCTCGGCCACTGAAGCTTTCTTT
CASSLISTSATEAFF
>few|TRBV7-6|TRBJ1-5|15|TRBD1
TGTGCCAGCAGCCCCCGACAGGGGGAATGGCAGCCCCAGCATTTT
CASSPRQGEWQPQHF
>NA|TRBV30|TRBJ2-5|14|NA
TGTGCCTGGAGCCTAGGAGTCGGTCAGGAGACCCAGTACTTC
CAWSLGVGQETQYF
>NA|TRBV7-2|TRBJ2-7|16|NA
TGTGCCAGCAGTCAAATCCCAGTTCACCTTTCCTACGAGCAGTACTTC
CASSQIPVHLSYEQYF
>NA|TRBV11-3|TRBJ2-1|18|NA
TGTGCCAGCAGCCTTTCGCCCTGGAGGCCAGGAATGAACAATGAGCAGTTCTTC
CASSLSPWRPGMNNEQFF
>NA|TRBV29-1|TRBJ1-3|14|NA
TGCAGCGTTGAAGAGGGGGTAGGGGCAGCAGCCATATATTTT
CSVEEGVGAAAIYF
>NA|TRBV20-1|TRBJ2-2|15|NA
TGCAGTGCTAGTTCGGCAGGAGCGAACACCGGGGAGCTGTTTTTT
CSASSAGANTGELFF
>many|TRBV19|TRBJ1-3|18|TRBD1
TGTGCCAGTACCCCTGGGGGGATAGGGGGCCTATCTGGAAACACCATATATTTT
CASTPGGIGGLSGNTIYF
>few|TRBV2|TRBJ2-1|14|NA
TGTGCCAGCAGTGATCGTATCGGAGTCAATGAGCAGTTCTTC
CASSDRIGVNEQFF
>many|TRBV6-1|TRBJ1-2|15|NA
TGTGCCAGCAGTGAAGACGGCGAGGCAAACTATGGCTACACCTTC
CASSEDGEANYGYTF
>NA|TRBV4-3|TRBJ2-1|18|TRBD2
TGCGCCAGCAGCCAAGACCTTTGGCGGGAGGGCTTCAGAAATGAGCAGTTCTTC
CASSQDLWREGFRNEQFF
>NA|TRBV6-2/TRBV6-3|TRBJ2-1|15|TRBD1
TGTGCCAGCCGACGGGGGACAGGTCCCTACAATGAGCAGTTCTTC
CASRRGTGPYNEQFF
>few|TRBV4-3|TRBJ1-6|16|NA
TGCGCCAGCAGCCAAGGATTCGGGGCAGGGGATTCACCCCTCCACTTT
CASSQGFGAGDSPLHF
>many|TRBV4-1|TRBJ1-2|15|NA
TGCGCCAGCAGCCAAGGCGTAGGGACTCCCTATGGCTACACCTTC
CASSQGVGTPYGYTF
>many|TRBV6-8|TRBJ2-1|12|NA
TGTGCCAACCTAAGGGAAGGGCATGAGCAGTTCTTC
CANLREGHEQFF
>few|TRBV4-2|TRBJ2-3|15|NA
TGTGCCAGCAGCCAAGAGCAGGGCCGGCCAGATACGCAGTATTTT
CASSQEQGRPDTQYF
>NA|TRBV12-3/TRBV12-4|TRBJ1-2|12|NA
TGTGCCAGCAGTTCAGTCTCCTATGGCTACACCTTC
CASSSVSYGYTF
>few|TRBV4-1|TRBJ2-7|16|NA
TGCGCCAGCAGCCAAGTTTTGGGTCGGGGGTCCTACGAGCAGTACTTC
CASSQVLGRGSYEQYF
>few|TRBV27|TRBJ1-2|14|NA
TGTGCCAGCAGTCCATCGACAGTTAACTATGGCTACACCTTC
CASSPSTVNYGYTF
>few|TRBV4-2|TRBJ2-7|19|NA
TGTGCCAGCAGCCACCAGACAGGTATTGGGGCGGGAAGACTCTACGAGCAGTACTTC
CASSHQTGIGAGRLYEQYF
>NA|TRBV12-3/TRBV12-4|TRBJ1-1|14|NA
TGTGCCAGCAGTTTTGGAAGACGAGGGACTGAAGCTTTCTTT
CASSFGRRGTEAFF
>few|TRBV6-1|TRBJ2-1|15|TRBD2
TGTGCCAGCAGTGAATTCGGGAGGCGGGGGAATGAGCAGTTCTTC
CASSEFGRRGNEQFF
>many|TRBV7-2|TRBJ2-7|11|TRBD2
TGTGCCAGCAGCGCCGGGGGGGAGCAGTACTTC
CASSAGGEQYF
>NA|TRBV12-3/TRBV12-4|TRBJ2-3|18|TRBD1
TGTGCCAGCACTGCCGGGACAGGGATGGGTGGGGGCACAGATACGCAGTATTTT
CASTAGTGMGGGTDTQYF
>NA|TRBV6-1|TRBJ2-1|14|TRBD2
TGTGCCACCAGTTATTTGCGGGAGTTCTATGAGCAGTTCTTC
CATSYLREFYEQFF
>few|TRBV27|TRBJ2-3|13|NA
TGTGCCAGCAGCTCCCAGGCGGGACGGACGCAGTATTTT
CASSSQAGRTQYF
>many|TRBV20-1|TRBJ2-5|16|TRBD2
TGCAGTGCTAGACCCTACATCGGACTAGTCGAAGAGACCCAGTACTTC
CSARPYIGLVEETQYF
>few|TRBV29-1|TRBJ2-1|14|NA
TGCAGCGTTGTATCTATGAGCTCCTACAATGAGCAGTTCTTC
CSVVSMSSYNEQFF
>few|TRBV4-1|TRBJ2-5|15|TRBD2
TGCGCCAGCAGCCAATTGGGGGGGATCCAAGAGACCCAGTACTTC
CASSQLGGIQETQYF
>NA|TRBV30|TRBJ1-3|12|NA
TGTGCCTGGAGCATATCTGGAAACACCATATATTTT
CAWSISGNTIYF
>few|TRBV7-8|TRBJ2-5|13|NA
TGTGCCAGCAGCCCCTATACCCGGACGACCCAGTACTTC
CASSPYTRTTQYF
>NA|TRBV28|TRBJ2-3|15|NA
TGTGCCAGCAGTTCAGGGTCCCTTAGCACAGATACGCAGTATTTT
CASSSGSLSTDTQYF
>NA|TRBV28|TRBJ2-7|17|TRBD2
TGTGCCAGCAGTTTATGGCAACTGGGCGGGAGGGCCTACGAGCAGTACTTC
CASSLWQLGGRAYEQYF
>many|TRBV7-9|TRBJ2-1|12|TRBD2
TGTGCCAGCAGCTACACTAGCGTTGAGCAGTTCTTC
CASSYTSVEQFF
>few|TRBV7-9|TRBJ2-6|16|NA
TGTGCCAGCATTTGGGTTACACTGTTGGGGGCCAACGTCCTGACTTTC
CASIWVTLLGANVLTF
>few|TRBV12-3/TRBV12-4|TRBJ1-2|16|TRBD1
TGTGCCAGCAGTCCCGGCCGGGACAGGGGTAACTATGGCTACACCTTC
CASSPGRDRGNYGYTF
>few|TRBV6-6|TRBJ1-2|13|NA
TGTGCCAGCAGCGAATCGGGGGCTGGTGGCTACACCTTC
CASSESGAGGYTF
>NA|TRBV20-1|TRBJ2-1|14|TRBD2
TGCAGTGCTACATCTAGCGGGAGATACAATGAGCAGTTCTTC
CSATSSGRYNEQFF
>NA|TRBV6-6|TRBJ1-4|13|NA
TGTGCCAGCCCGACAGACTCTAATGAAAAACTGTTTTTT
CASPTDSNEKLFF